The next 19 T cell receptor beta chains were all read from a single sample in a study of T cell clonality in common variable immunodeficiency. Study results and limitations: Fewer deletions and N-nucleotide insertions were reportedly seen in common variable immunodeficiency TCR beta sequences.

Generated by immunoSEQ multiplex PCR, the TCRdb table keeps only in-frame clones and is missing some. Altogether about 19,000 clones were found in the sample, and no singletons occur. No antigen is known for these receptors. The sample consisted of peripheral blood mononuclear cells. These receptors were taken from a human donor with common variable immunodeficiency.

This clone was observed at least ten times. The missing CDR3 end, 3 residues past where the read stops, is filled in from the germline J gene. The V and J genes are TRBV4-1 and TRBJ2-7, with 8 positions matching TRBD2. The CDR3 is 17 residues long. Germline assignment: CDR1 MGHRA and CDR2 YSYEKL. The J segment lost 3 bases and the V segment lost 0 bases, leaving 10 bases of the junction unmatched. CDR3: CASSQDRPSGLYYEQYF. The CDR3 bases that were read are TGCGCCAGCAGCCAAGATCGGCCTAGCGGGTTGTACTACGAG.

Concerning this clone itself: From the germline J gene comes the end of the CDR3, since the read stops 3 residues before it. V and J are TRBV5-6 and TRBJ2-5, with a tentative D call TRBD1 (6 bases). Germline-derived CDR1 and CDR2 are SGHDT and YYEEEE. This CDR3 has 15 amino acids. V shed 1 base and J shed 5 bases, with 15 bases lying between them. Incomplete CDR3 DNA: TGTGCCAGCAGCTTGAAGGGGGTTTTTAGGGAGACC. It specifies CASSLKGVFRET. The whole CDR3 is CASSLKGVFRETQYF.

This clone came up many times. Read data end 3 residues before the CDR3 end; the end is taken from the germline J gene. The rearrangement uses TRBV27 and TRBJ2-1, with 9 nucleotides matching TRBD1. Per germline, CDR1 MNHEY and CDR2 SMNVEV (reference sequence). CDR3 length: 12 residues. J gave up 4 bases and V 11 bases, and 3 bases lay outside the gene matches. The CDR3 reads CASGQGYNEQFF. Incomplete CDR3 DNA: TGTGCCTCGGGACAGGGTTACAATGAG.

In its sample, this clone was seen many times. The read comes to an end 3 residues before the CDR3 does, leaving the germline J gene to fill in the end. The rearrangement joins TRBV7-9 to TRBJ2-5; weak D call: TRBD1 (5 bases). The CDR3 sequence is 15 residues long. Trimming removed 1 base at V and 2 bases at J, with 11 bases between. The germline V gene has CDR1 SEHNR and CDR2 FQNEAQ (reference sequence). The sequenced part of the CDR3 DNA is TGTGCCAGCAGCTTAGGATTCAGGGAACAAGAGACC. This sequence encodes CASSLGFREQET. The CDR3 in full is CASSLGFREQETQYF.

In its sample, this clone was seen a few times. The CDR3 extends 3 residues past the end of the read, so its final part is completed from the germline J gene. Different DNA sequences within this sample yield the same CDR3. This chain connects TRBV7-2 to TRBJ2-7, with 10 bases fitting TRBD1. V trimming: 0 bases; J trimming: 6 bases; junction bases outside the gene matches: 5. CDR3 length equals 15 residues. Germline V gene lookup returns CDR1 SGHTA and CDR2 FQGNSA. CDR3 DNA, as far as it was read: TGTGCCAGCAGCTTAGCGGGACAGGGGAGGGGCGAG. Its translation is CASSLAGQGRGE. The full-length CDR3 reads as CASSLAGQGRGEQYF.

In the case of this clone: The DNA ends 3 residues before the CDR3 does, and the rest of the CDR3 is filled in from the germline J gene. V gene TRBV19 combines with J gene TRBJ2-1; 7 bases line up with TRBD1. The germline CDR1 and CDR2 sequences are LNHDA and SQIVND (reference sequence). This CDR3 contains 16 residues. V was pared by 5 bases and J by 8 bases, with 15 bases of the junction left unmatched. CDR3 in amino acids: CASSEPGTAGFYEQFF. The sequenced part of the CDR3 DNA is TGTGCCAGTAGTGAACCCGGGACAGCCGGGTTTTATGAG.

This clone appeared many times. The read terminates 3 residues before the CDR3 end, so the remaining end is supplied by the germline J gene. The chain recombines TRBV14 with TRBJ2-7; D may be TRBD1 (6 bases). V dropped 0 bases and J dropped 3 bases, with 9 bases sitting between them. This CDR3 contains 14 residues. Looked up from germline, CDR1 is SGHDN and CDR2 is FVKESK. The CDR3 spells CASSQDTGFYEQYF. The sequenced CDR3 bases are TGTGCCAGCAGCCAAGACACAGGGTTCTACGAG.

The sample holds many counts of this clone. The CDR3 end lies 3 residues beyond the end of the read and is filled in from the germline J gene. The chain couples TRBV6-2 or TRBV6-3 to TRBJ2-7; TRBD2 agrees at 9 bases. There are 17 residues in the CDR3. In germline, CDR1 is MNHEY, CDR2 SVGEGT. Losses at the gene ends were 5 bases for V and 2 bases for J; bases not matched to a gene: 13. The DNA read from the CDR3 is TGTGCCAGCAGTCCTCTCCCGGATCCTAGCGGGGCCTACGAG. Translated: CASSPLPDPSGAYE. The CDR3, in full, reads CASSPLPDPSGAYEQYF.

There are a few counts of this clone. The CDR3 end falls 3 residues outside the read, so it is completed with the germline J gene. The chain is built from TRBV11-1 and TRBJ2-5, with D perhaps matching TRBD2 (6 bases). V gave up 1 base and J gave up 3 bases, with 6 bases separating them. The CDR3 spans 13 residues. Germline CDR1 SGHAT, CDR2 FQDESV (reference sequence). Incomplete CDR3 DNA: TGTGCCAGCAGCTTAGGGGGGGAAGAGACC. It encodes CASSLGGEET. The full CDR3 protein is CASSLGGEETQYF.

A word on this clone: The DNA ends 3 residues before the CDR3 does, and the rest of the CDR3 is filled in from the germline J gene. This chain connects TRBV6-2 or TRBV6-3 to TRBJ2-1; 13 nucleotides line up with TRBD2. J was trimmed by 4 bases and V by 6 bases; bases with no gene match: 3. The germline V gene has CDR1 MNHEY and CDR2 SVGEGT. The CDR3 is 15 amino acids. The CDR3 reads CASSTGLAGYNEQFF. The CDR3 DNA, read in part, is TGTGCCAGCAGCACGGGACTAGCGGGGTACAATGAG.

As regards this clone: Read sequence stops 3 residues before the CDR3 end, and the germline J gene provides the missing end. V gene TRBV7-6 combines with J gene TRBJ2-3; 12 bases map to TRBD2. Germline V lookup: CDR1 SGHVS, CDR2 FNYEAQ. Trimming took 4 bases from V and 2 from J; bases not matched to a gene: 7. The CDR3 runs to 17 residues. This CDR3 reads CASSSLAGGGSTDTQYF. Incomplete CDR3 DNA: TGTGCCAGCAGCTCTCTAGCGGGAGGGGGCTCCACAGATACG.

A note on this clone: The read is 3 residues too short to cover the CDR3 end, so that end is filled in from the germline J gene. The genes are TRBV19 and TRBJ1-2; TRBD1 matches 8 bases. Per germline, CDR1 LNHDA and CDR2 SQIVND (reference sequence). V was clipped by 6 bases and J by 3 bases; unmatched bases: 3. This CDR3 is built from 13 residues. Partial CDR3 DNA: TGTGCCAGTAGCCCGGACAGGGACTATGGC. Translated: CASSPDRDYG. The CDR3 in full is CASSPDRDYGYTF. Full variable domain (remainder filled in from reference TRBV19 and TRBJ1-2): DGGITQSPKYLFRKEGQNVTLSCEQNLNHDAMYWYRQDPGQGLRLIYYSQIVNDFQKGDIAEGYSVSREKKESFPLTVTSAQKNPTAFYLCASSPDRDYGYTFGSGTRLTVV.

This clone showed up just a few times. With the read ending 3 residues before the CDR3 end, the germline J gene is used to fill in that end. V usage is TRBV5-1 and J usage is TRBJ1-6; TRBD1 might be the D (6 bases). This CDR3 is built from 15 residues. The germline CDR1 and CDR2 sequences are SGHRS and YFSETQ. V shed 4 bases and J shed 6 bases, with 14 bases lying between them. CDR3 amino acids: CASSPGRGSNSPLHF. CDR3 DNA, as far as it was read: TGCGCCAGCAGCCCTGGGAGGGGGAGTAATTCACCC.

This clone was picked up a small number of times. With the read ending 3 residues before the CDR3 end, the germline J gene is used to fill in that end. The rearrangement joins TRBV7-7 to TRBJ2-2; weak D call: TRBD2 (6 bases). Per germline, CDR1 SSHAT and CDR2 FNYEAQ (reference sequence). The V gene lost 3 bases and the J gene lost 1 base, with 15 bases spanning the gap. The CDR3 is made up of 17 amino acids. The CDR3 is CASSFSLGGENTGELFF. CDR3 DNA, as far as it was read: TGTGCCAGCAGCTTTTCGTTGGGGGGAGAGAACACCGGGGAG.

This clone was recorded at least ten times. Coverage ceases 3 residues before the CDR3 finishes, and the germline J gene fills in the end. The chain combines TRBV19 with TRBJ2-7; TRBD1 matches 9 bases. J lost 0 bases, V lost 5 bases, and 8 bases had no gene match. CDR3 length: 16 amino acids. Germline CDR1 reads LNHDA; CDR2 reads SQIVND (reference sequence). CDR3 loop: CASSGRGQGTSYEQYF. The DNA read from the CDR3 is TGTGCCAGTAGTGGCCGGGGACAGGGAACCTCCTACGAG. The full variable domain, its missing parts supplied by reference TRBV19 and TRBJ2-7, is DGGITQSPKYLFRKEGQNVTLSCEQNLNHDAMYWYRQDPGQGLRLIYYSQIVNDFQKGDIAEGYSVSREKKESFPLTVTSAQKNPTAFYLCASSGRGQGTSYEQYFGPGTRLTVT.

By share, this clone ranks as medium-sized. The read gets to within 3 residues of the CDR3 end, and the germline J gene fills in the rest. This rearrangement joins TRBV7-2 to TRBJ1-5; TRBD1 agrees at 7 bases. The CDR3 runs to 14 residues. The V gene end was trimmed by 6 bases and the J gene end by 3 bases; junction bases not matched to a gene: 5. Germline V CDR1 and CDR2: SGHTA, FQGNSA. CDR3 bases read: TGTGCCAGCAGTTGGGACAGCTTCAATCAGCCC. Amino acids: CASSWDSFNQP. From start to end, the CDR3 is CASSWDSFNQPQHF.

This clone was picked up many times. The read gets to within 3 residues of the CDR3 end, and the germline J gene fills in the rest. V is TRBV5-1 and J is TRBJ2-3, with a possible D match to TRBD1 (5 bases). Germline CDR1 and CDR2: SGHRS and YFSETQ. V was cut by 5 bases and J by 2 bases, with 12 bases left in between. The CDR3 totals 14 residues. The CDR3 sequence is CASRSQGFTDTQYF. Incomplete CDR3 DNA: TGCGCCAGCAGAAGTCAGGGTTTCACAGATACG.

This clone has only a few counts. Coverage ceases 3 residues before the CDR3 finishes, and the germline J gene fills in the end. The chain carries TRBV19 and TRBJ2-1, with TRBD1 identical over 7 bases. The V gene's germline CDR1 is LNHDA and CDR2 SQIVND (reference sequence). The J segment lost 4 bases and the V segment lost 7 bases, leaving 7 bases of the junction unmatched. This CDR3 contains 14 residues. The CDR3 here is CASKGAGPYNEQFF. The sequenced CDR3 bases are TGTGCCAGTAAGGGGGCCGGGCCATACAATGAG.

This clone was recorded a few times. The read is 3 residues too short to cover the CDR3 end, so that end is filled in from the germline J gene. The J gene is TRBJ1-5, the V gene TRBV19, with D hard to call. This CDR3 spans 15 amino acids. Trimming took off 3 bases at V and 4 bases at J, with 13 bases between the two ends. From germline, CDR1 is LNHDA and CDR2 SQIVND (reference sequence). CDR3 amino acids: CASSMRGEGNQPQHF. The sequenced CDR3 bases are TGTGCCAGTAGTATGCGGGGAGAAGGGAATCAGCCC.